This T cell receptor beta chain came from a study of control samples from healthy donors and cancer patients. Germline V CDR1 and CDR2: KGHDR, SFDVKD. The CDR3 extends over 18 amino acids. The V and J ends lost 5 bases and 5 bases respectively, with 23 bases between them. Profiled with immunoSEQ multiplex PCR; TCRdb holds only in-frame clones, not every one. Of about 12,000 clones in the sample, roughly 95% were seen once. The specimen was PBMCs. The receptor was derived from a man aged 65 to 79 with head and neck cancer. V is TRBV24-1 and J is TRBJ2-2; tentatively, D is TRBD1 or TRBD2 (6 bases each). The CDR3 protein is CATSGPSSRGAGTGELFF. CDR3 nucleotide sequence: TGTGCCACCAGTGGCCCGTCGTCCAGGGGCGCGGGAACCGGGGAGCTGTTTTTT.